The rows below give T cell receptor beta chains drawn from one sample of a study of T cell responses to AZD1222 COVID-19 vaccine. Profiled with immunoSEQ multiplex PCR; TCRdb holds only in-frame clones, not every one. The table lists 180,000 or so clones, about 91% of them singletons, with approximately 1.2% in the top ten. Material: peripheral blood, obtained 28 days after the second AZD1222 dose. The receptor set was obtained from an adult who received the AZD1222 COVID-19 vaccine. Each CDR3 is given with its conserved first and last residue. A D gene is named only where the DNA matches it firmly. For some rows the clone size is stated as once, few or many, or as a class when expanded; others skip it.

DNA	CDR3	size	J	V	D
TGTGCCAGCAGCTTGAAGACAGGGGGTGGAAACACCATATATTTT	CASSLKTGGGNTIYF	NA	TRBJ1-3	TRBV5-4	TRBD1
TGTGCCAGCAGTGAAGAGGTCGGCTTCTCCCTCCACTTT	CASSEEVGFSLHF	NA	TRBJ1-6	TRBV6-1	NA
TGTGCCACCAGCAGAGATGGATTAGTCCAGCATTTT	CATSRDGLVQHF	NA	TRBJ1-5	TRBV15	NA
TGTGCCAGCGGAATCCAGGGGCTGATTGCTTTCTTT	CASGIQGLIAFF	NA	TRBJ1-1	TRBV19	NA
TGCAGCGTCCCAATCGGGGGGACTAATGAAAAACTGTTTTTT	CSVPIGGTNEKLFF	NA	TRBJ1-4	TRBV29-1	NA
TGTGCCAGCAGCCAAGAGTCCTTGCAAGCTTTCTTT	CASSQESLQAFF	NA	TRBJ1-1	TRBV3-1/TRBV3-2	NA
TGCGCCACCTCTCCTCGGTGGGGGACTGAAGCTTTCTTT	CATSPRWGTEAFF	NA	TRBJ1-1	TRBV5-1	NA
TGTGCCAGCAGCCGAACTGGGGTTCACTCTGGAAACACCATATATTTT	CASSRTGVHSGNTIYF	NA	TRBJ1-3	TRBV14	NA
TGTGCCAGCAGTGAAGGAGGTGGGGTGGGCACAGATACGCAGTATTTT	CASSEGGGVGTDTQYF	NA	TRBJ2-3	TRBV6-4	NA
TGTGCCAGTACCATCTCCCCGGGACACCCATACGAGCAGTACTTC	CASTISPGHPYEQYF	NA	TRBJ2-7	TRBV19	NA
TGTGCCAGCAGCCAAGAGAGGACGGCTAATTCACCCCTCCACTTT	CASSQERTANSPLHF	NA	TRBJ1-6	TRBV3-1/TRBV3-2	NA
TGTGCCAGCCATGAGGAGACTAGCGGGAGCTCCTACAATGAGCAGTTCTTC	CASHEETSGSSYNEQFF	NA	TRBJ2-1	TRBV2	TRBD2
TGTGCCAGCAGCTTTGAGACAGGATACTATGGCTACACCTTC	CASSFETGYYGYTF	NA	TRBJ1-2	TRBV7-2	NA
TGTGCCTCAGGACAGCCCTACGAGCAGTACTTC	CASGQPYEQYF	NA	TRBJ2-7	TRBV30	NA
TGTGCCAGTAGACCACTCACCCTAGGGGGAGGAGGTATGAACACTGAAGCTTTCTTT	CASRPLTLGGGGMNTEAFF	NA	TRBJ1-1	TRBV19	NA
TGTGCCAGCAGCTTACTGAGCCCAGGGCGAAGTGAAAAACTGTTTTTT	CASSLLSPGRSEKLFF	NA	TRBJ1-4	TRBV7-2	NA
TGTGCCAGCAGCTTAAGACAGGGGGCGCGTCAGCCCCAGCATTTT	CASSLRQGARQPQHF	NA	TRBJ1-5	TRBV7-2	TRBD1
TGTGCCAGCACCAAGGGTTGGGGTTTTGGCAATCAGCCCCAGCATTTT	CASTKGWGFGNQPQHF	NA	TRBJ1-5	TRBV28	NA
TGTGCCAGCAGCCAGGAGGACGGATCTAGCAATCAGCCCCAGCATTTT	CASSQEDGSSNQPQHF	once	TRBJ1-5	TRBV7-8	NA
TGTGCCAGCAGACACTCGGGACAGAGCTACAATGAGCAGTTCTTC	CASRHSGQSYNEQFF	NA	TRBJ2-1	TRBV14	TRBD1
TGTGCCAGCAGTTTGAGACAGTACACAGATACGCAGTATTTT	CASSLRQYTDTQYF	NA	TRBJ2-3	TRBV28	NA
TGTGCCAGCAGCTTCGACACTATGAACACTGAAGCTTTCTTT	CASSFDTMNTEAFF	NA	TRBJ1-1	TRBV7-9	NA
TGTGCCAGTTTCCTCGATGGCTACACCTTC	CASFLDGYTF	once	TRBJ1-2	TRBV19	NA
TGTGCCAGCAGCCAAGATGGGCTTAACACCTTC	CASSQDGLNTF	once	TRBJ1-2	TRBV4-2	NA
TGTGCCAGCAGCTTAGACAGGGCGGTTACTAATGAAAAACTGTTTTTT	CASSLDRAVTNEKLFF	NA	TRBJ1-4	TRBV7-8	NA
TGCAGCGTTGAAGGGGGAGAGACAGGTCCCGAGCAGTACTTC	CSVEGGETGPEQYF	NA	TRBJ2-7	TRBV29-1	NA
TGTGCCAGCAGCCCTGACAGTAATTCACCCCTCCACTTT	CASSPDSNSPLHF	once	TRBJ1-6	TRBV3-1/TRBV3-2	NA
TGTGCCTCTAGCGGGAGGGGTCGGAGTAATGAGCAGTTCTTC	CASSGRGRSNEQFF	NA	TRBJ2-1	TRBV7-9	TRBD2
TGTGCCAGCAGCTTGGAAGGTCTGGATTCCCACCGGACAATTGGTGAGCAGTTCTTC	CASSLEGLDSHRTIGEQFF	once	TRBJ2-1	TRBV5-5	NA
TGTGCCACTACACACGGATTGAACACTGAAGCTTTCTTT	CATTHGLNTEAFF	NA	TRBJ1-1	TRBV7-9	NA
TGTGCCAGCAGGGTGGGGAGTTACGAAAAACTGTTTTTT	CASRVGSYEKLFF	NA	TRBJ1-4	TRBV28	NA
TGTGCCAGCAGTCCCTCCCCAGGGGCTAGCGGCCCCGCCGAGCAGTACTTC	CASSPSPGASGPAEQYF	NA	TRBJ2-7	TRBV28	NA
TGTGCCAGCAGCTTGGGGGCTCAGGGAACTGGTGAAGCTTTCTTT	CASSLGAQGTGEAFF	once	TRBJ1-1	TRBV5-5	NA
TGTGCCAGCAGTCGGGACAGGGGGGCCTTTAACTATGGCTACACCTTC	CASSRDRGAFNYGYTF	NA	TRBJ1-2	TRBV28	TRBD1
TGTGCCTGGAGTGTGGGTAGGGAGGGCGAGCAGTACTTC	CAWSVGREGEQYF	NA	TRBJ2-7	TRBV30	TRBD2
TGTGCCAGCAGTTACAGTCTAGCGGGAGTTACCGGGGAGCTGTTTTTT	CASSYSLAGVTGELFF	NA	TRBJ2-2	TRBV6-5	TRBD2
TGTGCTAGTGGTTTGACTGGAAACACCATATATTTT	CASGLTGNTIYF	NA	TRBJ1-3	TRBV12-5	NA
TGTGCCAGCACTATGACTAGCGGGAACTACGAGCAGTACTTC	CASTMTSGNYEQYF	once	TRBJ2-7	TRBV6-5	TRBD2
TGTGCCAGCAGTTTCCGCGCTGAAGCTTTCTTT	CASSFRAEAFF	NA	TRBJ1-1	TRBV28	NA
TGTGCCAGCAGTGACTGGGGAGGCGGCTACACCTTC	CASSDWGGGYTF	few	TRBJ1-2	TRBV6-4	NA
TGTGCCAGCAGCCAACTAGCGGTGGGACAGAATGAGCAGTTCTTC	CASSQLAVGQNEQFF	few	TRBJ2-1	TRBV5-4	NA
TGTGCCAGCAGCTTTGACTTCTATGACATCCCCCAGTACTTC	CASSFDFYDIPQYF	NA	TRBJ2-5	TRBV7-2	NA
TGTGCCAGCAGCTTACCTCCGGGGAGCTCCTATAATTCACCCCTCCACTTT	CASSLPPGSSYNSPLHF	NA	TRBJ1-6	TRBV7-9	NA
TGTGCCAGCACCTCGGACAGGGGTAACTATGGCTACACCTTC	CASTSDRGNYGYTF	NA	TRBJ1-2	TRBV2	TRBD1
TGTGCCTGCTACGTCGGGACAGGAGGCTACACCTTC	CACYVGTGGYTF	few	TRBJ1-2	TRBV30	TRBD1
TGTGCCAGCAGGTCGAGGGGGACTGAAGCTTTCTTT	CASRSRGTEAFF	NA	TRBJ1-1	TRBV12-3/TRBV12-4	NA
TGTGCCAGCAGGGGACAGGGGGCCTCTTCACCCCTCCACTTT	CASRGQGASSPLHF	NA	TRBJ1-6	TRBV6-5	TRBD1
TGCAGTGTCCCTCGACCAGATGGCTACACCTTC	CSVPRPDGYTF	once	TRBJ1-2	TRBV20-1	NA
TGCGCCAGCAGCTTGAGGCTTCCTAGCTGGGAGCAGTACTTC	CASSLRLPSWEQYF	NA	TRBJ2-7	TRBV5-1	NA
TGTGCCAGCAGCGCGGGATCCATGGGTGAAAAACTGTTTTTT	CASSAGSMGEKLFF	once	TRBJ1-4	TRBV9	NA
TGTGCCAGCAGTTTGGGGACGGTCTATAATTCACCCCTCCACTTT	CASSLGTVYNSPLHF	few	TRBJ1-6	TRBV27	NA
TGTGCCAGTAGTTGGGGGACAGGCGGCTCCTACGAGCAGTACTTC	CASSWGTGGSYEQYF	NA	TRBJ2-7	TRBV19	TRBD1
TGTGCCAGCTCCCCCGACAGGAACTATGGCTACACCTTC	CASSPDRNYGYTF	NA	TRBJ1-2	TRBV18	NA